One sample yielded the 22 T cell receptor beta chains listed below, sequenced in a study of molecular identifiers for immune sequencing clone quantification. MiXCR was run by TCRdb on the PCR reads, yielding one entry per CDR3 protein. Of roughly 71,000 distinct CDR3 sequences detected, approximately 17% appear once; the ten largest clones hold about 1.6%. Specimen: naive CD8+ T cells from blood, with Jurkat cell RNA spiked in. Subset in this sample: FACS-sorted CD8+CD4-CCR7+CD45RA+ naive T cells. The receptors were gathered from a human donor in good health. Some libraries in this study had Jurkat cell RNA spiked in.

In its sample, this clonotype was seen a few times. The chain couples TRBV6-5 to TRBJ2-7, with 9 bases lining up with TRBD2. CDR1 and CDR2 (germline): MNHEY, SVGAGI. The CDR3 extends over 14 amino acids. The junction had 9 bases not matched to a gene; V was cut back by 6 bases and J by 6 bases. CDR3 sequence reads: CASSLTSGNVEQYF. For the CDR3, the DNA is TGTGCCAGCAGCCTGACTAGCGGAAACGTCGAGCAGTACTTC.

This clonotype was observed a handful of times. The V call is TRBV11-2, the J call TRBJ2-1; 7 nucleotides match TRBD2. Looked up from germline, CDR1 is SGHAT and CDR2 is FQNNGV. There are 16 residues in the CDR3. J was trimmed by 4 bases and V by 4 bases; bases with no gene match: 10. The chain's CDR3 is CASSSNLAVSYNEQFF. The CDR3 DNA is TGTGCCAGCAGCTCAAACCTAGCGGTCTCTTACAATGAGCAGTTCTTC.

To note about this clonotype: This may come from a read error, since a much larger clone is one base off. This chain links TRBV6-2 or TRBV6-3 with TRBJ1-5; D unclear. The length of the CDR3 is 13 residues. Trimming took off 8 bases at V and 4 bases at J, with 12 bases between the two ends. Germline V gene data show CDR1 as MNHEY and CDR2 as SVGEGT. This CDR3 reads CASPDGQNQPQHF. CDR3 coding DNA: TGTGCCAGCCCCGATGGCCAAAATCAGCCCCAGCATTTT.

This clonotype was seen many times. The chain is built from TRBV20-1 and TRBJ2-7; tentative D call: TRBD1 (5 bases). This CDR3 is 14 amino acids long. Germline V gives CDR1 DFQATT, CDR2 SNEGSKA (reference sequence). The V and J ends lost 6 bases and 2 bases respectively, with 17 bases between them. DNA of the CDR3: TGCAGTGCAGAGACCCCAGGGTTGGCCTACGAGCAGTACTTC. Translated: CSAETPGLAYEQYF.

The CDR3 region is CASSLGGGSYEQYF. For the CDR3, the DNA is TGTGCCAGCAGCTTAGGTGGCGGCTCCTACGAGCAGTACTTC. The V call is TRBV7-7, the J call TRBJ2-7; D uncertain. Trimming cost V 1 base and J 0 bases, with 7 bases left between them. The germline CDR1 and CDR2 sequences are SSHAT and FNYEAQ (reference sequence). The CDR3 length is 14 residues. Combining the CDR3 with reference TRBV7-7 and TRBJ2-7 gives the whole variable domain GAGVSQSPRYKVTKRGQDVTLRCDPISSHATLYWYQQALGQGPEFLTYFNYEAQPDKSGLPSDRFSAERPEGSISTLTIQRTEQRDSAMYRCASSLGGGSYEQYFGPGTRLTVT.

In regard to this clonotype: A much larger clone is a single base away; this may be a read error. V and J are TRBV12-3 or TRBV12-4 and TRBJ2-2; 7 nucleotides align to TRBD1. The CDR3 consists of 15 residues. J was trimmed by 5 bases and V by 1 base; bases with no gene match: 4. In DNA form, the CDR3 reads TGTGCCAGCAGTTTAGGGTCAGGGGGTACCGGGGAGCTGTTTTTT. As protein: CASSLGSGGTGELFF.

This clonotype has at least ten counts. CDR3 nucleotides: TGTGCCAGCAGCGCCTTGGACTTACAAGAGACCCAGTACTTC. It codes for CASSALDLQETQYF. The J gene is TRBJ2-5, the V gene TRBV9, with a possible D match to TRBD2 (5 bases). CDR3 length: 14 amino acids. V lost 3 bases, J lost 2 bases, and 11 bases lay in between. From germline, CDR1 is SGDLS and CDR2 YYNGEE.

In regard to this clonotype: A much larger clone sits a single nucleotide away, making a read error possible. This chain joins TRBV28 and TRBJ1-6; D is uncertain. The V end lost 8 bases, the J end lost 5 bases, and 7 bases lay between the germline ends. The CDR3 is 12 residues long. Germline V CDR1 and CDR2: MDHEN, SYDVKM. In DNA form, the CDR3 reads TGTGCCAGCTCTGACGATAATTCACCCCTCCACTTT. This codes for CASSDDNSPLHF.

In its sample, this clonotype was seen many times. This chain uses TRBV9 with TRBJ2-3, with D unclear. The CDR3 spans 16 residues. From germline, CDR1 is SGDLS and CDR2 YYNGEE. V gave up 0 bases and J gave up 2 bases, with 13 bases separating them. CDR3: CASSVEGGYTTDTQYF. The CDR3 DNA reads TGTGCCAGCAGCGTAGAGGGCGGATACACCACAGATACGCAGTATTTT.

As to this clonotype: A much larger clonotype is one base distant, so this may be a read error. This rearrangement joins TRBV19 to TRBJ2-7, with unresolved D. Germline CDR1 is LNHDA and CDR2 is SQIVND (reference sequence). The CDR3 is made up of 15 amino acids. The chain's CDR3 is CACSPTGLPSYEQYF. DNA of the CDR3: TGTGCCTGTAGTCCGACTGGTCTCCCCTCCTACGAGCAGTACTTC.

This clonotype was recorded at least ten times. The rearrangement joins TRBV7-6 to TRBJ1-5; 8 bases line up with TRBD1. Germline V gives CDR1 SGHVS, CDR2 FNYEAQ. The V segment lost 1 base and the J segment 6 bases; nucleotides outside the gene matches: 5. There are 15 residues in the CDR3. CDR3: CASSLGQGLLQPQHF. CDR3 coding DNA: TGTGCCAGCAGCTTAGGACAGGGGCTACTTCAGCCCCAGCATTTT.

CDR3 in amino acids: CASSQESEGRRSSEQYF. The CDR3 DNA sequence: TGTGCCAGCAGCCAAGAGTCTGAAGGCAGGCGATCCTCTGAGCAGTACTTC. The V call is TRBV3-1, the J call TRBJ2-7, with no clear D. The CDR3 has 17 residues. Germline CDR1 is LGHDT and CDR2 is YNNKEL (reference sequence). V was shortened by 0 bases and J by 7 bases, with 22 bases between the two germline ends.

Many counts were recorded for this clonotype. V is TRBV12-3 or TRBV12-4 and J is TRBJ1-1; the D gene is possibly TRBD1 (5 bases). Between the trimmed V and J ends, which lost 9 bases and 5 bases, there was a span of 13 bases. This CDR3 comprises 12 residues. The CDR3 nucleotides are TGTGCCAGTACCCCCGGGACGACTGAAGCTTTCTTT. Encoded protein: CASTPGTTEAFF.

The chain recombines TRBV21-1 with TRBJ2-7; the D call in the table, TRBD1, was not verified against the DNA. TRBV21-1 is a known pseudogene. CDR3 length: 15 residues. DNA of the CDR3: TGTGCCAGCAGCAAAGACAGGGCAGCTACCTACGAGCAGTACTTC. This codes for CASSKDRAATYEQYF.

J is TRBJ2-1 and V is TRBV6-2 or TRBV6-3; 8 bases map to TRBD2. V dropped 6 bases and J dropped 8; count of bases not matched to a gene: 6. CDR1 and CDR2 from the germline V gene are MNHEY and SVGEGT. The CDR3 length is 13 residues. In DNA form, the CDR3 reads TGTGCCAGCAGCCCCAGCGGGAGTCATGAGCAGTTCTTC. Its translation: CASSPSGSHEQFF.

This clonotype was found many times. CDR3 amino acids: CSVEEGIYEQYF. In DNA, the CDR3 is TGCAGCGTTGAAGAGGGGATATACGAGCAGTACTTC. The chain employs TRBV29-1 and TRBJ2-7; D not resolved. The CDR3 runs 12 residues. Per the germline V gene, CDR1 is SQVTM and CDR2 is ANQGSEA. V lost 0 bases to trimming and J lost 4 bases, with 7 bases between them.

This clonotype was counted many times. The chain carries TRBV7-2 and TRBJ2-7; TRBD1 matches 9 bases. CDR1 and CDR2 from the germline V gene are SGHTA and FQGNSA. The ends lost 0 bases at V and 5 bases at J; junction bases unmatched: 2. The CDR3 length is 14 residues. In nucleotides, the CDR3 is TGTGCCAGCAGCTTAGCCGGGACAGGGAACGAGCAGTACTTC. This codes for CASSLAGTGNEQYF. Based on the CDR3 plus reference TRBV7-2 and TRBJ2-7, the full variable domain is GAGVSQSPSNKVTEKGKDVELRCDPISGHTALYWYRQSLGQGLEFLIYFQGNSAPDKSGLPSDRFSAERTGGSVSTLTIQRTQQEDSAVYLCASSLAGTGNEQYFGPGTRLTVT.

This clonotype occurred many times. V is TRBV30 and J is TRBJ2-7; D may be TRBD1 (7 bases). The CDR3 length is 15 residues. The V end was cut by 2 bases, the J end by 10 bases, with 24 bases between. Per germline, CDR1 GTSNPN and CDR2 SVGIG (reference sequence). CDR3 sequence: CAWSHDGGGAEAQYF. CDR3 DNA sequence: TGTGCCTGGAGTCACGACGGAGGGGGCGCGGAGGCACAGTACTTC.

This clonotype was picked up many times. The chain uses TRBV10-3 and TRBJ2-1; 7 positions match TRBD2. The junction had 9 bases not matched to a gene; V was cut back by 8 bases and J by 8 bases. CDR3 size: 13 residues. The V gene's germline CDR1 is ENHRY and CDR2 SYGVKD. The CDR3: CAIGSGGVDEQFF. The CDR3 DNA sequence: TGTGCCATCGGATCGGGAGGAGTTGATGAGCAGTTCTTC.

This clonotype appeared many times. V is TRBV5-6 and J is TRBJ1-5; tentative D call: TRBD1 (6 bases). The V gene lost 0 bases and the J gene lost 6 bases, with 7 bases spanning the gap. Germline values: CDR1 SGHDT, CDR2 YYEEEE. The CDR3 contains 13 residues. The CDR3 protein is CASSLGRGQPQHF. The CDR3 DNA reads TGTGCCAGCAGCTTGGGCAGGGGTCAGCCCCAGCATTTT.

The sample holds many counts of this clonotype. The chain combines TRBV7-9 with TRBJ2-1, with a weak D call TRBD1 (5 bases). The CDR3 runs 15 residues. Germline V gene data show CDR1 as SEHNR and CDR2 as FQNEAQ (reference sequence). V gave up 1 base and J gave up 5 bases, with 12 bases separating them. CDR3 protein: CASSLVRGRNNEQFF. The CDR3 nucleotides are TGTGCCAGCAGCTTAGTAAGGGGCCGGAACAATGAGCAGTTCTTC.

This clonotype was counted many times. This chain connects TRBV11-1 to TRBJ2-5; 9 bases are a match to TRBD2. Germline V gives CDR1 SGHAT, CDR2 FQDESV (reference sequence). The CDR3 consists of 15 residues. The trim removed 4 bases at V and 2 bases at J, leaving 5 bases unmatched. The DNA for the CDR3 is TGTGCCAGCAGCTCAGGACTAGCGACACAAGAGACCCAGTACTTC. This encodes CASSSGLATQETQYF.